This T cell receptor beta chain stems from a study of PD-1 blockade in mismatch repair-deficient tumors. Across the whole study: Patients had approximately 11 mismatch repair-deficient cancer types and were previously treated and progressing. Study-wide findings and caveats: Tumor-resident clones, often undetectable pretreatment in blood, expanded then contracted after pembrolizumab.

PCR or immunohistochemistry showed mismatch repair deficiency in every enrolled patient. The TCR-sequenced patients were a few responders to pembrolizumab. About this clone: Its antigen is unknown.

Measured with immunoSEQ multiplex PCR; TCRdb has only the in-frame clones, and not every one. The table lists roughly 110,000 clones, around three quarters of them singletons, with about 4.5% in the top ten. Germline CDR1 and CDR2: SNHLY and FYNNEI. The CDR3 is 12 residues long. V lost 7 bases to trimming and J lost 7 bases, with 11 bases between them. The specimen comprised peripheral blood, sampled approximately 14 months after starting pembrolizumab. V is TRBV2 and J is TRBJ2-1; D may be TRBD1 (6 bases). The sequence was collected from an adult with mismatch repair-deficient cancer. CDR3 DNA: TGTGCCAGCATTTTACAGGGAAATGAGCAGTTCTTC. This encodes CASILQGNEQFF.